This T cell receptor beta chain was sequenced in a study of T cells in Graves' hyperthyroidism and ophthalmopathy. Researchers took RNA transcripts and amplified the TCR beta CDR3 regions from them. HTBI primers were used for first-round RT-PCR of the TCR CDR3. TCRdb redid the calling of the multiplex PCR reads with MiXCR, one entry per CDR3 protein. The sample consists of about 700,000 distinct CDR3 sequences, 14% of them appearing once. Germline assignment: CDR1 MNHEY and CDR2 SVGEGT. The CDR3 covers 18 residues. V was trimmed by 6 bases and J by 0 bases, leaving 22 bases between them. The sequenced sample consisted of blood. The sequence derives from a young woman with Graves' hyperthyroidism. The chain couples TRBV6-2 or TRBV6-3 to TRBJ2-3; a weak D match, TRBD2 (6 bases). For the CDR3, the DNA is TGTGCCAGCAGGAGGGGCGGGATCTCCATACGGAGCACAGATACGCAGTATTTT. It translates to CASRRGGISIRSTDTQYF.